This entry features one TCR beta chain sequence. Time point described: baseline pretreatment blood. Treatment in this sample: 15 Gy SBRT to primary tumor, nephrectomy 4 weeks later. This specimen belongs to a study of radiation and T cells in renal cell carcinoma. Study at large: Nephrectomy followed 15 Gy stereotactic body radiation by 4 weeks.

Here immunoSEQ multiplex PCR was the method, and the copy in TCRdb shows in-frame clones only, minus some. Among more than 95,000 clones listed, around 80% were seen once. Per germline, CDR1 MNHNY and CDR2 SVGAGI (reference sequence). The CDR3 contains 15 residues. The V and J ends lost 2 bases and 1 base respectively, with 9 bases between them. Material: blood, obtained from a patient whose treatment included radiotherapy and nephrectomy. The chain is built from TRBV6-6 and TRBJ2-1; possible D gene TRBD2, 6 bases. The sequence was obtained from a woman aged 60 to 75 with renal cell carcinoma. The CDR3 nucleotides read TGTGCCAGCAGTTACAGCGGGTCGTCCTACAATGAGCAGTTCTTC. Protein sequence: CASSYSGSSYNEQFF.